The T cell receptor (beta chain) under discussion was sequenced for a study of blood T cell repertoires in COVID-19. In the source study's methods: The authors estimated nucleated cell counts from reference gene primer amplification. The assay was immunoSEQ multiplex PCR, and TCRdb's table has in-frame clones only and misses some. V and J calls and clone size come straight from that table; D and trimming were deduced from the DNA. The table includes 310,000 or so clones, about 91% detected once. CDR1 is MDHEN and CDR2 is SYDVKM in the germline V gene. Between the trimmed V and J ends, which lost 2 bases and 0 bases, there was a span of 17 bases. This CDR3 is 18 amino acids long. The cohort comprised adults aged roughly 18 to 95 years residing in approximately 25 US areas. Self-reported history from a screening survey and questionnaire set each donor's cohort. Recovered status applied to Cohort 3 donors who had two consecutive negative PCRs. It also applied to those with clearance or with symptom resolution.

V usage is TRBV28 and J usage is TRBJ1-5, with D hard to call. The sequenced sample consisted of PBMCs or T cells enriched from blood (not recorded which). The sequence came from a woman younger than 30 who had recovered from COVID-19. CDR3 loop: CASSLPVERSYSNQPQHF. In DNA, the CDR3 is TGTGCCAGCAGTTTACCCGTCGAACGGAGCTATAGCAATCAGCCCCAGCATTTT.